The rows below give T cell receptor beta chains drawn from one sample of a study of vaccination effects on CD4 cells after COVID-19. Produced via immunoSEQ multiplex PCR; TCRdb's table is partial and in-frame only. The table has roughly 33,000 clones, about 75% seen once; the top ten hold around 7%. Their specific antigens are unknown. This sample comprised CD4+ T cells from PBMCs cultured without peptide, obtained after COVID-19 vaccination. The receptors stem from a human donor who had a prior SARS-CoV-2 infection. Each CDR3 is given with its conserved first and last residue. D genes are given only for firm matches. Size is omitted from some rows. Given values are once, few, many or a class for expanded clones.

V gene: TRBV5-1
clone size: -
J gene: TRBJ1-1
D gene: TRBD1
CDR3 DNA: TGCGCCAGCAGCTTCCAACCGGGACAGGGGAACACTGAAGCTTTCTTT
CDR3 protein: CASSFQPGQGNTEAFF

V gene: TRBV7-9
clone size: -
J gene: TRBJ2-1
D gene: TRBD2
CDR3 DNA: TGTGCCAGCAGCTTAGCCCTAGCGGGCACCTACAATGAGCAGTTCTTC
CDR3 protein: CASSLALAGTYNEQFF

V gene: TRBV5-1
clone size: -
J gene: TRBJ2-4
D gene: -
CDR3 DNA: TGCGCCAGCAGCTTGGGTGGGTCGGCGAACATTCAGTACTTC
CDR3 protein: CASSLGGSANIQYF

V gene: TRBV18
clone size: -
J gene: TRBJ2-2
D gene: TRBD2
CDR3 DNA: TGTGCCAGCTCATCGGGCGGGAGGGCCGGAACCGGGGAGCTGTTTTTT
CDR3 protein: CASSSGGRAGTGELFF

V gene: TRBV5-5
clone size: -
J gene: TRBJ1-6
D gene: -
CDR3 DNA: TGTGCCAGCAGCATAACGGACAGCTATAATTCACCCCTCCACTTT
CDR3 protein: CASSITDSYNSPLHF

V gene: TRBV29-1
clone size: -
J gene: TRBJ2-3
D gene: -
CDR3 DNA: TGCAGCGTTGAAGCGGATACTTATACGCAGTATTTT
CDR3 protein: CSVEADTYTQYF

V gene: TRBV4-3
clone size: -
J gene: TRBJ1-2
D gene: TRBD1
CDR3 DNA: TGCGCCAGCAGCCAAAATCAGGGGGCCGGGTATGGCTACACCTTC
CDR3 protein: CASSQNQGAGYGYTF

V gene: TRBV18
clone size: -
J gene: TRBJ2-5
D gene: -
CDR3 DNA: TGTGCCAGCTCATCGGGGTTGCAAGAGACCCAGTACTTC
CDR3 protein: CASSSGLQETQYF

V gene: TRBV7-9
clone size: -
J gene: TRBJ2-7
D gene: -
CDR3 DNA: TGTGCCAGCAGCCTCCTAGAGGGGTCCTACGAGCAGTACTTC
CDR3 protein: CASSLLEGSYEQYF

V gene: TRBV6-5
clone size: -
J gene: TRBJ2-7
D gene: -
CDR3 DNA: TGTGCCAGCAGTTACTCATCCTACGAGCAGTACTTC
CDR3 protein: CASSYSSYEQYF

V gene: TRBV5-1
clone size: -
J gene: TRBJ1-4
D gene: -
CDR3 DNA: TGCGCCAGCAAGCTCCAGGGAATTAATGAAAAACTGTTTTTT
CDR3 protein: CASKLQGINEKLFF

V gene: TRBV5-1
clone size: -
J gene: TRBJ2-7
D gene: -
CDR3 DNA: TGCGCCAGCAGCGCCCAGACTAGTTACGAGCAGTACTTC
CDR3 protein: CASSAQTSYEQYF

V gene: TRBV7-2
clone size: -
J gene: TRBJ2-2
D gene: -
CDR3 DNA: TGTGCCAGCAGCCTAGGGGGGGGCACCGGGGAGCTGTTTTTT
CDR3 protein: CASSLGGGTGELFF

V gene: TRBV7-2
clone size: -
J gene: TRBJ2-7
D gene: -
CDR3 DNA: TGTGCCAGCAGCCCCCGAGGGGGGTTGTGGGACAGATCCTACGAGCAGTACTTC
CDR3 protein: CASSPRGGLWDRSYEQYF

V gene: TRBV7-9
clone size: -
J gene: TRBJ1-4
D gene: TRBD1
CDR3 DNA: TGTGCCAGCAGCTCCCCGACAGGGGGGGATGAAAAACTGTTTTTT
CDR3 protein: CASSSPTGGDEKLFF

V gene: TRBV12-5
clone size: -
J gene: TRBJ2-2
D gene: TRBD2
CDR3 DNA: TGTGCTAGTGGTCCTTTTCTAGCGGGTCTTACCGGGGAGCTGTTTTTT
CDR3 protein: CASGPFLAGLTGELFF

V gene: TRBV4-2
clone size: -
J gene: TRBJ2-5
D gene: TRBD1
CDR3 DNA: TGTGCCAGCAGCGACAGGGGGTCTTGGTTGGAGACCCAGTACTTC
CDR3 protein: CASSDRGSWLETQYF

V gene: TRBV19
clone size: few
J gene: TRBJ2-3
D gene: TRBD1
CDR3 DNA: TGTGCCAGTAGTTCCCATGACAGGGTACCCCAAAGTACAGATACGCAGTATTTT
CDR3 protein: CASSSHDRVPQSTDTQYF

V gene: TRBV3-1/TRBV3-2
clone size: -
J gene: TRBJ1-4
D gene: -
CDR3 DNA: TGTGCCAGCAGCAACCTACAGGGAGGGAAACTGTTTTTT
CDR3 protein: CASSNLQGGKLFF

V gene: TRBV4-3
clone size: few
J gene: TRBJ1-5
D gene: -
CDR3 DNA: TGCGCCAGCAGCCAAGTGTGGAAAAGCAATCAGCCCCAGCATTTT
CDR3 protein: CASSQVWKSNQPQHF

V gene: TRBV11-1
clone size: -
J gene: TRBJ2-1
D gene: -
CDR3 DNA: TGTGCCAGCAGCTTAGCGGGGGCAGGGAGGACGAATGAGCAGTTCTTC
CDR3 protein: CASSLAGAGRTNEQFF

V gene: TRBV20-1
clone size: -
J gene: TRBJ2-2
D gene: TRBD2
CDR3 DNA: TGCAGTGCTAGTACTAGCGGAGGAACCGGGGAGCTGTTTTTT
CDR3 protein: CSASTSGGTGELFF

V gene: TRBV4-2
clone size: -
J gene: TRBJ2-5
D gene: TRBD2
CDR3 DNA: TGTGCCAGCAGCCAAGATGGGGAGGGGACCCAGTACTTC
CDR3 protein: CASSQDGEGTQYF

V gene: TRBV5-1
clone size: -
J gene: TRBJ1-6
D gene: -
CDR3 DNA: TGCGCCAGCAGCCCTGAGTCGAATTCACCCCTCCACTTT
CDR3 protein: CASSPESNSPLHF

V gene: TRBV9
clone size: -
J gene: TRBJ2-1
D gene: -
CDR3 DNA: TGTGCCAGCAGTTCGGGACAACCTTACAATGAGCAGTTCTTC
CDR3 protein: CASSSGQPYNEQFF

V gene: TRBV7-2
clone size: -
J gene: TRBJ2-5
D gene: -
CDR3 DNA: TGTGCCAGCAGCCTCTCGCTTGGGGAGACCCAGTACTTC
CDR3 protein: CASSLSLGETQYF

V gene: TRBV18
clone size: -
J gene: TRBJ2-1
D gene: TRBD2
CDR3 DNA: TGTGCCAGCTCACCAATGGCTAGCGGGGGTAATGAGCAGTTCTTC
CDR3 protein: CASSPMASGGNEQFF

V gene: TRBV5-4
clone size: -
J gene: TRBJ2-1
D gene: TRBD2
CDR3 DNA: TGTGCCAGCAGCTTGGGCAGCGGGAGTAATGAGCAGTTCTTC
CDR3 protein: CASSLGSGSNEQFF

V gene: TRBV6-6
clone size: -
J gene: TRBJ1-5
D gene: -
CDR3 DNA: TGTGCCAGCAGTGACAGGAGCGATCAGCCCCAGCATTTT
CDR3 protein: CASSDRSDQPQHF

V gene: TRBV5-1
clone size: -
J gene: TRBJ2-5
D gene: -
CDR3 DNA: TGCGCCAGCAGTTTCTCCCCCGAAGAGACCCAGTACTTC
CDR3 protein: CASSFSPEETQYF

V gene: TRBV15
clone size: -
J gene: TRBJ1-5
D gene: TRBD1
CDR3 DNA: TGTGCCACCAGCAGAGGAAGAAACGGACAGGGCGGAACTCAGCCCCAGCATTTT
CDR3 protein: CATSRGRNGQGGTQPQHF

V gene: TRBV11-3
clone size: -
J gene: TRBJ1-2
D gene: -
CDR3 DNA: TGTGCCAGCAGCTTATTGAACTATGGCTACACCTTC
CDR3 protein: CASSLLNYGYTF

V gene: TRBV12-5
clone size: -
J gene: TRBJ1-1
D gene: TRBD1
CDR3 DNA: TGTGCTAGTGGTTTGGTGGATCGGGACAGGGGGCCTGAAGCTTTCTTT
CDR3 protein: CASGLVDRDRGPEAFF

V gene: TRBV12-5
clone size: few
J gene: TRBJ2-1
D gene: -
CDR3 DNA: TGTGCTAGTGGCTCCCGACCTCTGCGGGATGAGCAGTTCTTC
CDR3 protein: CASGSRPLRDEQFF

V gene: TRBV10-3
clone size: few
J gene: TRBJ2-3
D gene: -
CDR3 DNA: TGTGCCATCAGCGCCGGGGGACGTGTCGATACGCAGTATTTT
CDR3 protein: CAISAGGRVDTQYF

V gene: TRBV9
clone size: -
J gene: TRBJ2-1
D gene: -
CDR3 DNA: TGTGCCAGCGGGGGTTCCTACAATGAGCAGTTCTTC
CDR3 protein: CASGGSYNEQFF

V gene: TRBV18
clone size: -
J gene: TRBJ2-5
D gene: TRBD1
CDR3 DNA: TGTGCCAGCTCACCACCGGGACAGAAAGAGACCCAGTACTTC
CDR3 protein: CASSPPGQKETQYF

V gene: TRBV7-2
clone size: -
J gene: TRBJ2-5
D gene: TRBD2
CDR3 DNA: TGTGCCAGCAGCTCGGGGGGACTAGCGGGGGGGAAACAAGAGACCCAGTACTTC
CDR3 protein: CASSSGGLAGGKQETQYF

V gene: TRBV15
clone size: -
J gene: TRBJ1-2
D gene: -
CDR3 DNA: TGTGCCACCAGCAGAGCCGAACGGGGGGTCTATGGCTACACCTTC
CDR3 protein: CATSRAERGVYGYTF

V gene: TRBV18
clone size: -
J gene: TRBJ1-1
D gene: -
CDR3 DNA: TGTGCCAGCTCACCTGATATGCCCGGGGCCACTGAAGCTTTCTTT
CDR3 protein: CASSPDMPGATEAFF

V gene: TRBV7-8
clone size: -
J gene: TRBJ1-1
D gene: TRBD1
CDR3 DNA: TGTGCCAGCAGCTTAGTTTGGACAGGGGGGGGAGAAGCTTTCTTT
CDR3 protein: CASSLVWTGGGEAFF

V gene: TRBV5-1
clone size: -
J gene: TRBJ2-3
D gene: -
CDR3 DNA: TGCGCCAGCAGCTTGGACCCTCCGGATACGCAGTATTTT
CDR3 protein: CASSLDPPDTQYF

V gene: TRBV20-1
clone size: -
J gene: TRBJ2-7
D gene: TRBD2
CDR3 DNA: TGCAGTGCTAGTCCTGCGGGAGGCTTATTCTACGAGCAGTACTTC
CDR3 protein: CSASPAGGLFYEQYF

V gene: TRBV9
clone size: -
J gene: TRBJ2-5
D gene: -
CDR3 DNA: TGTGCCAGCAGCCGGGACCCGTACCAAGAGACCCAGTACTTC
CDR3 protein: CASSRDPYQETQYF

V gene: TRBV7-9
clone size: -
J gene: TRBJ1-1
D gene: -
CDR3 DNA: TGTGCCAGCAGCTTAATGGCGAACACTGAAGCTTTCTTT
CDR3 protein: CASSLMANTEAFF

V gene: TRBV18
clone size: once
J gene: TRBJ2-3
D gene: -
CDR3 DNA: TGTGCCAGCCTTAGCACAGATACGCAGTATTTT
CDR3 protein: CASLSTDTQYF